This T cell receptor (beta chain) was captured in a study of blood T cell repertoires in COVID-19 (TCRdb year 2020). In the study overall: Collaborator samples came from the United States, Italy and Spain and covered acute and convalescent phases of COVID-19. The prospective study material was composed of cDNA or gDNA derived from T cells, B-cell-depleted T cells, or PBMCs. The dataset comprised deeply sampled blood TCRbeta repertoires from subjects exposed to, actively infected with, or recovered from COVID-19. A freely available public database, intended as a resource for researchers studying the immune response to SARS-CoV-2, is where the repertoires were released. Samples were obtained from the ongoing ImmuneRACE study (first 160 participants) and from 1,200 or so subjects provided by 6 global collaborators. A de-identified subject ID, COVID-19 status, age in years and sex were almost always included in the sample metadata. Where available, HLA class I and class II types were taken from metadata supplied by the sample provider and were not determined by assay-based typing. What the work shows at the level of the full study, not this receptor alone: The quantity of clinical and demographic metadata differed by source and by participant and was supplied without curation.

A word on this clone: It has no known antigen specificity. Within one base of it there is no much larger clone, and no base qualities were kept.

Each collaborating institution followed its own protocols to collect whole blood in K2EDTA tubes. For TCRbeta analysis, collaborators shipped samples in one of three forms: frozen whole blood, isolated PBMCs, or DNA extracted from either of those sample types. The immunoSEQ Assay, a bias-controlled multiplex PCR, was used to amplify TCRbeta CDR3 regions from genomic DNA. The authors' analysis ran thus. Within the assay, amplification of reference gene primers was used to estimate how many nucleated cells each sample contained. To quantify the absolute abundance of each unique TCRbeta CDR3 rearrangement, sequence reads were collapsed and filtered. For each sample, productive Simpson clonality was calculated as the square root of Simpson's diversity index across productive rearrangements. Entries here come from immuneACCESS through TCRdb and include only in-frame sequences with V and J called. Some clones fail to appear in such tables; in the studies checked, an unresolved V gene covers under half of the shortfall, and the cause of the remainder is unknown. That table furnishes V, J and clone size, whereas the DNA furnished D and trimming. The sample profile shows approximately 140,000 clones; 80% to 90% of them were found once. In total, the top ten clones hold approximately 38% of the sample.

Sequenced: peripheral blood. The origin of this receptor is a human donor in a cohort sampled during active COVID-19.

The CDR3 protein is CASGDRAYEQYF. The DNA sequence reads TGTGCCAGTGGTGACAGAGCCTACGAGCAGTACTTC. The sequence links TRBV19 to TRBJ2-7; the D segment could be TRBD1, given 5 matching bases. The CDR3 goes from the cysteine to the phenylalanine over 12 residues. The only DNA kept is the CDR3, 36 bases in frame from the first base. Trimming takes 8 bases from V and 2 bases from J, and the germline ends sit 10 bases apart. CDR1 and CDR2, looked up from the germline V gene (reference sequence), are LNHDA and SQIVND.